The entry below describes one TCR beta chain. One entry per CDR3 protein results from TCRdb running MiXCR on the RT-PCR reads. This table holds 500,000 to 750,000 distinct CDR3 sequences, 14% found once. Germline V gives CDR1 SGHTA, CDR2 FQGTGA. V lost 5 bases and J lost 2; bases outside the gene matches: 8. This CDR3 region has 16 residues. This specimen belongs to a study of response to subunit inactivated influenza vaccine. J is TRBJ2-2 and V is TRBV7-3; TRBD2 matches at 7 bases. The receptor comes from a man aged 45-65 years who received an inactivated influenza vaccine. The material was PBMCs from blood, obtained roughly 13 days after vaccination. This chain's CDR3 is CASSPRTSSNTGELFF. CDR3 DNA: TGTGCCAGCAGCCCCCGGACTAGTAGCAACACCGGGGAGCTGTTTTTT. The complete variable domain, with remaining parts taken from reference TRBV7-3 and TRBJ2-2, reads GAGVSQTPSNKVTEKGKYVELRCDPISGHTALYWYRQSLGQGPEFLIYFQGTGAADDSGLPNDRFFAVRPEGSVSTLKIQRTERGDSAVYLCASSPRTSSNTGELFFGEGSRLTVL.